The present T cell receptor (beta chain) was sequenced within a study of CD8 T cells in Susac syndrome. Reverse transcription of roughly 0.5 to 1 ug RNA was carried out with random hexamers. MiXCR, applied by TCRdb to the immunoSEQ multiplex PCR reads, yields one record per CDR3 protein. The sample has tens of thousands of distinct CDR3 sequences, about 96% seen once. The sequenced material came from CD8+ T cells from PBMCs. The TCR originated in a human donor with Susac syndrome.

The CDR3 loop is CASSVEDREDYNEQFF. The CDR3, as DNA: TGTGCCAGCAGTGTAGAAGACAGGGAGGATTACAATGAGCAGTTCTTC. The chain employs TRBV25-1 and TRBJ2-1; a weak D match, TRBD1 (7 bases). The CDR3 covers 16 residues. V shed 4 bases and J shed 4 bases, with 17 bases lying between them. From germline, CDR1 is MGHDK and CDR2 SYGVNS.